The 3 T cell receptor beta chains given below trace back to one sample, sequenced in a study of cytomegalovirus exposure and HLA in healthy donors. Primers: 60 Vbeta forward and 13 Jbeta reverse. Data came from immunoSEQ multiplex PCR; TCRdb stores just in-frame clones and leaves some out. Of about 190,000 clones in the sample, approximately 70% were seen once. Input material: PBMCs. All receptors come from a woman aged 25 to 39 in good health and CMV-seronegative.

The chain couples TRBV19 to TRBJ2-2, with D possibly matching TRBD1 (5 bases). The CDR3 contains 14 residues. Germline V gene data show CDR1 as LNHDA and CDR2 as SQIVND (reference sequence). The CDR3 nucleotides are TGTGCAGTAAAGCTGGGGCGTAACACCGGGGAGCTGTTTTTT. This gives the protein CAVKLGRNTGELFF.

The CDR3 protein is CASSQGTSGPLGQFF. DNA of the CDR3: TGCGCCAGCAGCCAAGGCACTAGCGGGCCGCTGGGGCAGTTCTTC. The chain employs TRBV4-3 and TRBJ2-1; 9 bases match TRBD2. V trimming: 1 base; J trimming: 12 bases; junction bases outside the gene matches: 10. Germline V CDR1 and CDR2: LGHNA, YSLEER. The CDR3 consists of 15 residues.

The chain couples TRBV29-1 to TRBJ1-3; D not certain. CDR1 is SQVTM and CDR2 is ANQGSEA in the germline V gene. CDR3 size: 15 residues. The V gene lost 6 bases and the J gene lost 0 bases, with 15 bases spanning the gap. The CDR3 sequence is CSVVGGAFSGNTIYF. The CDR3 DNA follows: TGCAGCGTGGTTGGAGGTGCCTTCTCTGGAAACACCATATATTTT.